This T cell receptor (beta chain) emerged from a study of blood T cell repertoires in COVID-19. Repertoires were generated with immunoSEQ multiplex PCR, while TCRdb's copy carries only in-frame clones and drops some. The sample carries 140,000 to 150,000 clones, approximately 80% recorded once. CDR3 length: 14 amino acids. Looked up from germline, CDR1 is MGHRA and CDR2 is YSYEKL. J was trimmed by 6 bases and V by 2 bases; bases with no gene match: 5. This clone was recorded a few times. The J gene is TRBJ2-3, the V gene TRBV4-1; 7 bases map to TRBD2. Sequenced input: peripheral blood. The TCR originated in a man between 65 and 85 years old who had recovered from COVID-19. The CDR3 DNA is TGCGCCAGCAGCCAACTAGCGGCTGGGGATACGCAGTATTTT. Encoded protein: CASSQLAAGDTQYF.